The 8 T cell receptor beta chains below all came from one sample that was sequenced in a study of OX40 agonist ivuxolimab in advanced cancers. TCRdb keeps only in-frame clones here, not all; method: immunoSEQ multiplex PCR. Of about 45,000 clones in the sample, about four fifths were seen once. This material consisted of CD4+ or CD8+ T cells sorted from blood, taken in a trial of the OX40 agonist ivuxolimab. These receptors all stem from an adult with an advanced solid tumor such as melanoma, head and neck, liver or kidney cancer.

The chain uses TRBV5-1 and TRBJ1-1; the match to TRBD1 covers 9 bases. This CDR3 has 12 amino acids. Trimming cost V 2 bases and J 10 bases; bases outside gene matches: 3. Germline values: CDR1 SGHRS, CDR2 YFSETQ. The CDR3 sequence is CASSFDRGRAFF. CDR3 nucleotides: TGCGCCAGCAGCTTTGACAGGGGGAGAGCTTTCTTT. The entire variable domain, with the rest obtained from reference TRBV5-1 and TRBJ1-1, is as follows: KAGVTQTPRYLIKTRGQQVTLSCSPISGHRSVSWYQQTPGQGLQFLFEYFSETQRNKGNFPGRFSGRQFSNSRSEMNVSTLELGDSALYLCASSFDRGRAFFGQGTRLTVV.

The chain joins TRBV7-8 to TRBJ2-5; D is ambiguous. The germline V gene encodes CDR1 SGHVS and CDR2 FQNEAQ. Trimming pared 5 bases from V and 4 bases from J, leaving 17 bases between. This CDR3 contains 15 residues. The CDR3 DNA follows: TGTGCCAGCAGCCCCACTTTAGGGCCGGGAGAGACCCAGTACTTC. It is translated as CASSPTLGPGETQYF.

This clone has a single count. The chain uses TRBV2 and TRBJ2-5, with TRBD1 as a possible D gene (5 bases). The germline gives CDR1 SNHLY, CDR2 FYNNEI. The length of the CDR3 is 14 residues. V lost 4 bases and J lost 2, with 11 bases in between. The CDR3 sequence is CASSVPGRQETQYF. The CDR3 coding sequence is TGTGCCAGCAGTGTGCCAGGGCGACAAGAGACCCAGTACTTC.

The chain couples TRBV5-1 to TRBJ1-2; TRBD1 agrees at 8 bases. Trimming removed 4 bases from V and 7 bases from J; junction bases left unmatched: 12. The V gene's germline CDR1 is SGHRS and CDR2 YFSETQ. The CDR3 runs to 15 residues. CDR3 amino acids: CASSQTWTGNGGYTF. The CDR3 DNA reads as TGCGCCAGCAGCCAGACTTGGACAGGGAACGGTGGCTACACCTTC. Full variable domain (remainder filled in from reference TRBV5-1 and TRBJ1-2): KAGVTQTPRYLIKTRGQQVTLSCSPISGHRSVSWYQQTPGQGLQFLFEYFSETQRNKGNFPGRFSGRQFSNSRSEMNVSTLELGDSALYLCASSQTWTGNGGYTFGSGTRLTVV.

The chain employs TRBV7-8 and TRBJ1-1; TRBD1 matches 11 bases. Losses at the gene ends were 8 bases for V and 5 bases for J; bases not matched to a gene: 7. Germline V lookup: CDR1 SGHVS, CDR2 FQNEAQ. The CDR3 is 14 amino acids. The CDR3 here is CASLSRDRGTEAFF. In nucleotides, the CDR3 is TGTGCCAGCTTATCAAGGGACAGGGGGACTGAAGCTTTCTTT.

The gene calls are TRBV10-2 and TRBJ2-4; D gene unclear. From germline, CDR1 is WSHSY and CDR2 SAAADI. This CDR3 is 11 amino acids long. The germline V and J ends were trimmed by 8 bases and 5 bases, with 7 bases remaining between them. The CDR3 region is CASELENIQYF. As DNA, the CDR3 is TGCGCCAGCGAGCTAGAAAACATTCAGTACTTC.

V is TRBV28 and J is TRBJ2-7; 9 positions match TRBD2. Germline V gene lookup returns CDR1 MDHEN and CDR2 SYDVKM. V trimming: 5 bases; J trimming: 3 bases; junction bases outside the gene matches: 26. The CDR3 is 21 residues long. CDR3: CASSPERGGSRFSGSVYEQYF. The CDR3 DNA follows: TGTGCCAGCAGTCCCGAAAGGGGTGGAAGCCGGTTTAGCGGGAGTGTCTACGAGCAGTACTTC.

The chain recombines TRBV6-8 with TRBJ2-7; no reliable D call. CDR1 is MNHGY, CDR2 SAAAGT, per germline. The germline V and J ends were trimmed by 0 bases and 3 bases, with 3 bases remaining between them. The CDR3 contains 12 residues. The CDR3 loop reads CASSYSIYEQYF. The CDR3 DNA reads TGTGCCAGCAGTTACTCGATCTACGAGCAGTACTTC.